One sample yielded the 22 T cell receptor beta chains listed below, sequenced in a study of control samples from healthy donors and cancer patients. Assay: immunoSEQ multiplex PCR; the TCRdb copy retains only in-frame clones and omits some. The data hold around 130,000 clones, with approximately 92% observed a single time. Sequencing was performed on blood. These receptors were collected from a man aged 18 to 29 in good health.

This clone was seen more than once but under ten times. The chain is built from TRBV28 and TRBJ2-7, with a possible D match to TRBD1 (5 bases). The germline gives CDR1 MDHEN, CDR2 SYDVKM. This CDR3 region has 13 residues. V shed 6 bases and J shed 5 bases, with 14 bases lying between them. As DNA, the CDR3 is TGTGCCAGCAGGTTGCAGGGTACCCACGAGCAGTACTTC. Protein sequence: CASRLQGTHEQYF.

V and J are TRBV28 and TRBJ1-6; no firm D call. This CDR3 is built from 12 residues. Trimming pared 4 bases from V and 10 bases from J, leaving 8 bases between. The germline V gene encodes CDR1 MDHEN and CDR2 SYDVKM. CDR3 region: CASSSTGSPLHF. CDR3 nucleotide sequence: TGTGCCAGCAGTTCCACCGGGTCACCCCTCCACTTT.

V and J are TRBV2 and TRBJ2-7; the match to TRBD2 covers 11 bases. With V trimmed by 6 bases and J by 1 base, 8 bases remained unmatched. Per germline, CDR1 SNHLY and CDR2 FYNNEI. The CDR3 is 16 residues long. CDR3 sequence reads: CASSPSGGFLSYEQYF. As DNA, the CDR3 is TGTGCCAGCAGCCCTAGCGGGGGGTTTTTGTCCTACGAGCAGTACTTC.

The rearrangement links TRBV18 to TRBJ2-5; D not certain. V shed 1 base and J shed 4 bases, with 4 bases lying between them. The CDR3 is 12 residues long. From germline, CDR1 is KGHSH and CDR2 LQKENI. The CDR3 region is CASSPQGETQYF. CDR3 sequence (DNA): TGTGCCAGCTCACCACAAGGAGAGACCCAGTACTTC.

CDR3 sequence (DNA): TGTGCCAGCAGCTTATTTCTAAACACAGATACGCAGTATTTT. Amino acid sequence: CASSLFLNTDTQYF. This chain connects TRBV7-3 to TRBJ2-3; D is uncertain. CDR3 length: 14 residues. Germline CDR1 SGHTA, CDR2 FQGTGA. Trimming left V 2 bases short and J 2 bases short, with 8 bases between.

The chain recombines TRBV15 with TRBJ1-5; TRBD1 is a possible D gene (6 bases). Germline CDR1 is LNHNV and CDR2 is YYDKDF (reference sequence). This CDR3 has 16 residues. The V gene lost 7 bases and the J gene lost 4 bases, with 20 bases spanning the gap. The CDR3 is CATTHGGPAANQPQHF. The CDR3 DNA reads TGTGCCACCACACATGGGGGGCCAGCGGCTAATCAGCCCCAGCATTTT.

This clone has only one observation. This rearrangement joins TRBV15 to TRBJ2-7; 9 bases agree with TRBD1. The CDR3 is made up of 14 amino acids. V lost 3 bases, J lost 4 bases, and 4 bases stayed unmatched. Germline V lookup: CDR1 LNHNV, CDR2 YYDKDF (reference sequence). DNA for the CDR3: TGTGCCACCAGCAGCCGGGACAGGGTGTACGAGCAGTACTTC. It translates to CATSSRDRVYEQYF.

The rearrangement uses TRBV5-4 and TRBJ2-1; 9 bases are a match to TRBD2. In germline, CDR1 is SGHNT, CDR2 YYREEE (reference sequence). The length of the CDR3 is 15 residues. V dropped 0 bases and J dropped 8; count of bases not matched to a gene: 6. The CDR3 loop reads CASSLVLAGLDEQFF. CDR3 nucleotides: TGTGCCAGCAGCTTGGTTCTAGCGGGGCTGGATGAGCAGTTCTTC.

CDR3 nucleotides: TGTGCCAGCAGCTTGGGGGGACAGGGGCCCACAGATACGCAGTATTTT. Its protein product is CASSLGGQGPTDTQYF. The gene calls are TRBV5-4 and TRBJ2-3, with 10 nucleotides matching TRBD1. J lost 2 bases, V lost 0 bases, and 3 bases had no gene match. Germline CDR1 is SGHNT and CDR2 is YYREEE (reference sequence). The CDR3 loop spans 16 amino acids.

V usage is TRBV19 and J usage is TRBJ1-5, with D tentatively TRBD1 (5 bases). CDR1 LNHDA and CDR2 SQIVND come from the germline V gene (reference sequence). Trimming removed 4 bases at V and 5 bases at J, with 15 bases between. The CDR3 is 15 residues long. In DNA, the CDR3 is TGTGCCAGTAGTACGACGGGGCAGGTCGATCAGCCCCAGCATTTT. Amino acid sequence: CASSTTGQVDQPQHF.

The chain has TRBV7-9 and TRBJ2-5; perhaps TRBD1 as D (6 bases). CDR3 length: 16 residues. The V end lost 7 bases, the J end lost 2 bases, and 20 bases lay between the germline ends. Germline lookup yields CDR1 SEHNR and CDR2 FQNEAQ (reference sequence). CDR3 region: CASTSFRRTDQETQYF. The CDR3 DNA reads TGTGCCAGCACCTCTTTTCGAAGGACAGATCAAGAGACCCAGTACTTC. The variable domain in full, with the rest retrieved from reference TRBV7-9 and TRBJ2-5, is DTGVSQNPRHKITKRGQNVTFRCDPISEHNRLYWYRQTLGQGPEFLTYFQNEAQLEKSRLLSDRFSAERPKGSFSTLEIQRTEQGDSAMYLCASTSFRRTDQETQYFGPGTRLLVL.

This chain joins TRBV6-2 or TRBV6-3 and TRBJ1-4; D uncertain. This CDR3 is 11 amino acids long. Trimming removed 3 bases from V and 13 bases from J, with 9 bases in between. Germline V gives CDR1 MNHEY, CDR2 SVGEGT. DNA of the CDR3: TGTGCCAGCAGTTATGGGGTTGGACTGTTTTTT. It specifies CASSYGVGLFF.

The genes are TRBV5-8 and TRBJ2-3; no reliable D call. Trimming shortened V by 1 base and J by 4 bases, and 10 bases separated the two germline ends. Germline assignment: CDR1 SGHTS and CDR2 YDEGEE. The CDR3 sequence is 14 residues long. CDR3 region: CASSLYSGADTQYF. Written as DNA, the CDR3 is TGTGCCAGCAGCTTGTACTCAGGCGCAGATACGCAGTATTTT. The full variable domain, completed using reference TRBV5-8 and TRBJ2-3, is EAGVTQSPTHLIKTRGQQATLRCSPISGHTSVYWYQQALGLGLQFLLWYDEGEERNRGNFPPRFSGRQFPNYSSELNVNALELEDSALYLCASSLYSGADTQYFGPGTRLTVL.

V and J are TRBV7-3 and TRBJ2-3; D not certain. Between the trimmed V and J ends, which lost 2 bases and 1 base, there was a span of 10 bases. There are 15 residues in the CDR3. Looked up from germline, CDR1 is SGHTA and CDR2 is FQGTGA. The CDR3 here is CASSLVSGGTDTQYF. In DNA, the CDR3 is TGTGCCAGCAGCTTAGTATCTGGAGGCACAGATACGCAGTATTTT. The variable domain in full, with the rest retrieved from reference TRBV7-3 and TRBJ2-3, is GAGVSQTPSNKVTEKGKYVELRCDPISGHTALYWYRQSLGQGPEFLIYFQGTGAADDSGLPNDRFFAVRPEGSVSTLKIQRTERGDSAVYLCASSLVSGGTDTQYFGPGTRLTVL.

This rearrangement joins TRBV5-6 to TRBJ1-2; D not certain. Germline CDR1 SGHDT, CDR2 YYEEEE. The CDR3 is made up of 13 amino acids. Trimming took 5 bases from V and 6 from J, leaving 14 bases between them. This CDR3 is CASRFGSKDGYTF. The DNA for the CDR3 is TGTGCCAGCAGATTCGGGTCAAAGGATGGCTACACCTTC.

The chain carries TRBV6-5 and TRBJ1-1, with a weak D call TRBD1 (5 bases). This CDR3 has 15 residues. The V end lost 0 bases, the J end lost 5 bases, and 13 bases lay between the germline ends. CDR1 is MNHEY and CDR2 is SVGAGI in the germline V gene. The CDR3 bases are TGTGCCAGCAGTTACTCCGGGGACCCCCTAACTGAAGCTTTCTTT. Its protein is CASSYSGDPLTEAFF.

The chain recombines TRBV19 with TRBJ2-5; TRBD1 might be the D (5 bases). CDR1 and CDR2 (germline): LNHDA, SQIVND (reference sequence). Trimming left V 4 bases short and J 5 bases short, with 11 bases between. The CDR3 has 13 residues. The CDR3 region has the DNA TGTGCCAGTAGTAGAACAGGTACGGAGACCCAGTACTTC. Its protein is CASSRTGTETQYF.

This chain uses TRBV11-1 with TRBJ1-2; TRBD1 matches 11 bases. V trimming: 3 bases; J trimming: 4 bases; junction bases outside the gene matches: 4. CDR1 and CDR2 (germline): SGHAT, FQDESV (reference sequence). CDR3 length: 15 residues. This chain's CDR3 is CASSLDRGQIYGYTF. CDR3 bases: TGTGCCAGCAGCTTGGACAGGGGGCAAATCTATGGCTACACCTTC.

A few counts support this clone. The rearrangement joins TRBV30 to TRBJ2-5; possibly TRBD1 for D (6 bases). The CDR3 loop spans 13 amino acids. Trimming cost V 2 bases and J 3 bases, with 10 bases left between them. Germline assignment: CDR1 GTSNPN and CDR2 SVGIG (reference sequence). CDR3 DNA sequence: TGTGCCTGGAGTCGGACAGTTGAAGAGACCCAGTACTTC. Encoded protein: CAWSRTVEETQYF.

The chain couples TRBV27 to TRBJ2-3; D tentatively reads TRBD1 or TRBD2 (6 bases each). The CDR3 is made up of 15 amino acids. Germline CDR1 MNHEY, CDR2 SMNVEV (reference sequence). V shed 5 bases and J shed 6 bases, with 18 bases lying between them. CDR3 region: CASSPGEGGRDTQYF. DNA of the CDR3: TGTGCCAGCAGTCCCGGTGAGGGGGGAAGGGATACGCAGTATTTT.

J is TRBJ2-5 and V is TRBV15, with 7 bases lining up with TRBD1. V dropped 2 bases and J dropped 4; count of bases not matched to a gene: 1. CDR3 length equals 13 residues. Per the germline V gene, CDR1 is LNHNV and CDR2 is YYDKDF (reference sequence). As DNA, the CDR3 is TGTGCCACCAGCAGACAGGGGGTAGAGACCCAGTACTTC. This encodes CATSRQGVETQYF.

V gene TRBV28 combines with J gene TRBJ2-5; perhaps D is TRBD1 or TRBD2 (5 bases each). The CDR3 contains 16 residues. Germline V gives CDR1 MDHEN, CDR2 SYDVKM. V was shortened by 5 bases and J by 2 bases, with 18 bases between the two germline ends. This CDR3 reads CASSAWDDRTQETQYF. In DNA, the CDR3 is TGTGCCAGCAGTGCTTGGGACGACCGGACTCAAGAGACCCAGTACTTC.